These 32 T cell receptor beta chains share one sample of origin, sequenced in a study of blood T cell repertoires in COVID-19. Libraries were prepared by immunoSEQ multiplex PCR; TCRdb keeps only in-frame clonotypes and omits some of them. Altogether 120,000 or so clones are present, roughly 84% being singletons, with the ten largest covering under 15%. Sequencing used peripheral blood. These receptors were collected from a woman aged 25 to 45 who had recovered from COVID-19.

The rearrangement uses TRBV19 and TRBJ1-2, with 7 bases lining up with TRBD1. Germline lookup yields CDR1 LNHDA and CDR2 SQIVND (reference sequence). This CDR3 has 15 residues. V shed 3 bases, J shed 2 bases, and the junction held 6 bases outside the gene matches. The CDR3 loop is CASSIMWTGNYGYTF. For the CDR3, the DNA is TGTGCCAGTAGTATTATGTGGACAGGCAACTATGGCTACACCTTC.

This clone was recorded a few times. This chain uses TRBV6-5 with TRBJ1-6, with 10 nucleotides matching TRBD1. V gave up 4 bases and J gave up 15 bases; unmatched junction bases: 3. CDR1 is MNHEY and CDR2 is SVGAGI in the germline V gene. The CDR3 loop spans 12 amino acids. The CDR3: CASSWDRGGLHF. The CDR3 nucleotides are TGTGCCAGCAGTTGGGACAGGGGAGGCCTCCACTTT.

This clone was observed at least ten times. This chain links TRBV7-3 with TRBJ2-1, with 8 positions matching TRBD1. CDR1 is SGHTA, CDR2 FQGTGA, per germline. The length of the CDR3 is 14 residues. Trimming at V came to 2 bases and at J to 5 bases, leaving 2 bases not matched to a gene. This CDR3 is CASSLGQGNNEQFF. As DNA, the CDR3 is TGTGCCAGCAGCTTAGGACAGGGTAACAATGAGCAGTTCTTC.

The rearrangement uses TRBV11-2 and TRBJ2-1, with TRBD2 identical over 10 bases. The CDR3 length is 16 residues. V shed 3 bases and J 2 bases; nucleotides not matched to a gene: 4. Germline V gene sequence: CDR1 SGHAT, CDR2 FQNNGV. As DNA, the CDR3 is TGTGCCAGCAGCTTTAGTAGCGGGGGGCCCTACAATGAGCAGTTCTTC. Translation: CASSFSSGGPYNEQFF.

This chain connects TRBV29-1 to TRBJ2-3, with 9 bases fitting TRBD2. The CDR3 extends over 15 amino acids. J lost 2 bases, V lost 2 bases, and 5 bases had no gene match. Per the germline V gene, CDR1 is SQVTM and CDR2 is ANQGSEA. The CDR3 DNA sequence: TGCAGCGTTGAATGGTCTAGCGGGGCCACAGATACGCAGTATTTT. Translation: CSVEWSSGATDTQYF.

The CDR3 sequence is CASSGQLVNTEAFF. The CDR3 DNA reads TGTGCCAGCAGTGGACAGCTAGTAAACACTGAAGCTTTCTTT. This rearrangement joins TRBV2 to TRBJ1-1; D perhaps matches TRBD1 (5 bases). Trimming stripped 4 bases from V and 2 bases from J, with 11 bases between. In germline, CDR1 is SNHLY, CDR2 FYNNEI. This CDR3 is built from 14 residues.

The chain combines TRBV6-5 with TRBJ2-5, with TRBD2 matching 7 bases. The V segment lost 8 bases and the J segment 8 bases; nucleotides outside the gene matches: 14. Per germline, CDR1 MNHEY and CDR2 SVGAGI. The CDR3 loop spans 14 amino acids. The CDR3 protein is CASPPTGTTDTQYF. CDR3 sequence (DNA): TGTGCCAGCCCCCCCACCGGGACTACTGATACCCAGTACTTC.

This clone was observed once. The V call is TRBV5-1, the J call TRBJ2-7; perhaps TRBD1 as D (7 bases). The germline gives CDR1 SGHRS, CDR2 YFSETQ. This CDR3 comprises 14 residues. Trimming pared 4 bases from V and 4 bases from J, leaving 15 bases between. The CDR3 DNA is TGCGCCAGCAGCAGGGGGGACAGTCAATACGAGCAGTACTTC. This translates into CASSRGDSQYEQYF.

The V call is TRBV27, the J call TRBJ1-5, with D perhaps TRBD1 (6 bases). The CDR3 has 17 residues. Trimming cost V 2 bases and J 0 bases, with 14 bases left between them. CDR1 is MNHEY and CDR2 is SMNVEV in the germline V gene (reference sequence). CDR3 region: CASSLPRGQPSNQPQHF. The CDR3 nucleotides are TGTGCCAGCAGTTTACCCAGGGGCCAACCTAGCAATCAGCCCCAGCATTTT.

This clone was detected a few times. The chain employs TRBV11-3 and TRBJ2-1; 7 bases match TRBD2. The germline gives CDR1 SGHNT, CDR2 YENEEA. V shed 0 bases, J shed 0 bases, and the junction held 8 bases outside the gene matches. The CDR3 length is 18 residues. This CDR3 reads CASSLDHPAGPSYNEQFF. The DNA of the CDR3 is TGTGCCAGCAGCTTAGATCACCCAGCGGGACCCTCCTACAATGAGCAGTTCTTC. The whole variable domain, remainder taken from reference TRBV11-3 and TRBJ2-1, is EAGVVQSPRYKIIEKKQPVAFWCNPISGHNTLYWYLQNLGQGPELLIRYENEEAVDDSQLPKDRFSAERLKGVDSTLKIQPAELGDSAVYLCASSLDHPAGPSYNEQFFGPGTRLTVL.

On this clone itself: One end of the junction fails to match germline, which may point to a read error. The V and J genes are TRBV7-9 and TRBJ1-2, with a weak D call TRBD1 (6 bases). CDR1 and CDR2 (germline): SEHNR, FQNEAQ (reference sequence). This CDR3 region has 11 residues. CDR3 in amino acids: CASSGVGDTRF. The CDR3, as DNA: TGTGCCAGCAGTGGAGTCGGGGACACAAGGTTC.

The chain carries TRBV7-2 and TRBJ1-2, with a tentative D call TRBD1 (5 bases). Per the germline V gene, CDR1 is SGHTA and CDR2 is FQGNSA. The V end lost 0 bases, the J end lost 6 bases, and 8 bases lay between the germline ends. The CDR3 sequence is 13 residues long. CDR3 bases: TGTGCCAGCAGCTTAGCTACGGGGGATGGCTACACCTTC. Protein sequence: CASSLATGDGYTF.

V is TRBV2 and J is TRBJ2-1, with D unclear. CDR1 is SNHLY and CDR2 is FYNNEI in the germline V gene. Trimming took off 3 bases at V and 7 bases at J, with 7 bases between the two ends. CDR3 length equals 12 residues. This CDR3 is CASSEAGNEQFF. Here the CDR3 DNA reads TGTGCCAGCAGTGAGGCCGGGAATGAGCAGTTCTTC.

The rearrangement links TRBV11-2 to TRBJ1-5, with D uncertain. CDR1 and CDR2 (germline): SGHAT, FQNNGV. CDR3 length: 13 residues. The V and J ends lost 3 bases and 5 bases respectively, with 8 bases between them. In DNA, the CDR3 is TGTGCCAGCAGCTTGAGGCTGGATCAGCCCCAGCATTTT. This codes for CASSLRLDQPQHF.

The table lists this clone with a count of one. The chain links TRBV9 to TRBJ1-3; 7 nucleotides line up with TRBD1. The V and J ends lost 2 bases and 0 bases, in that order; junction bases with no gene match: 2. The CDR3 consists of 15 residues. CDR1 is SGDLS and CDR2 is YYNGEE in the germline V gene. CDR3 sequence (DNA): TGTGCCAGCAGCGTTGGGACAGCCTCTGGAAACACCATATATTTT. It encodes CASSVGTASGNTIYF.

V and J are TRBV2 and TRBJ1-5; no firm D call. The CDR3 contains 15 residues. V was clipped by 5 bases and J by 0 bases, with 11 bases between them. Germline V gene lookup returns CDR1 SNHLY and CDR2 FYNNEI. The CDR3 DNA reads TGTGCCAGCAGTTCAAAATTCAATAGCAATCAGCCCCAGCATTTT. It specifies CASSSKFNSNQPQHF.

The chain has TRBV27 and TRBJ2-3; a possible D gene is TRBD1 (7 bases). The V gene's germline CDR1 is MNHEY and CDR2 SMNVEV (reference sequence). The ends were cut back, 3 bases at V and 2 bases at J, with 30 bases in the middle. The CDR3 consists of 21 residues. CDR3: CASSFLRGEVSRRIFTDTQYF. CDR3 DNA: TGTGCCAGCAGTTTTCTCAGGGGGGAAGTGTCGCGGCGGATATTCACAGATACGCAGTATTTT.

Here the CDR3 DNA reads TGTGCCAGCAGCCTAGAGACAGGGAGGAGTGGCTACACCTTC. Residues: CASSLETGRSGYTF. The chain couples TRBV3-1 (or the pseudogene TRBV3-2) to TRBJ1-2; TRBD1 matches 7 bases. V lost 4 bases and J lost 7; bases outside the gene matches: 9. Germline V gene lookup returns CDR1 LGHDT and CDR2 YNNKEL (reference sequence). The CDR3 spans 14 residues.

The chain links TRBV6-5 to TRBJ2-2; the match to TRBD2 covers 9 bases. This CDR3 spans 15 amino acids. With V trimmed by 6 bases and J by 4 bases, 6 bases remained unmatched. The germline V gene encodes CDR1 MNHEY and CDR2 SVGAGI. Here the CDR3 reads CASRVSGSPTGELFF. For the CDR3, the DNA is TGTGCCAGCAGAGTTAGCGGGAGCCCCACCGGGGAGCTGTTTTTT.

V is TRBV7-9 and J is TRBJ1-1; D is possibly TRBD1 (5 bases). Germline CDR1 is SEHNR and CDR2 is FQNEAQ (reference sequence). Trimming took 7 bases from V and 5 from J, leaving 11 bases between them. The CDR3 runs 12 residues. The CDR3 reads CASTPGITEAFF. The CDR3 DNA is TGTGCCAGCACCCCAGGGATTACTGAAGCTTTCTTT.

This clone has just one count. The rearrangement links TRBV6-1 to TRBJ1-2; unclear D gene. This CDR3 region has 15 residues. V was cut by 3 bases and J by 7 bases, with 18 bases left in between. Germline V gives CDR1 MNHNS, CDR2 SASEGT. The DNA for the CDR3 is TGTGCCAGCAGTGAGACTCGTCCGGGAATCTTTGGCTACACCTTC. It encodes CASSETRPGIFGYTF.

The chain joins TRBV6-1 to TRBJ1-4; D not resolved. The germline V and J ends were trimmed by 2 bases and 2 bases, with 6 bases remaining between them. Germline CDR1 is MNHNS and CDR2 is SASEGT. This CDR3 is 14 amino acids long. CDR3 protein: CASSELQTNEKLFF. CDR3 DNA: TGTGCCAGCAGTGAATTACAGACTAATGAAAAACTGTTTTTT.

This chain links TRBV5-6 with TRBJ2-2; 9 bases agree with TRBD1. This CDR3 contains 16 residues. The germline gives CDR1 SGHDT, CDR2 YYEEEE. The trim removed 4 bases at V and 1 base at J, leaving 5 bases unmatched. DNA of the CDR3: TGTGCCAGCAGCGAAGGGACAGGGATGAACACCGGGGAGCTGTTTTTT. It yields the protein CASSEGTGMNTGELFF.

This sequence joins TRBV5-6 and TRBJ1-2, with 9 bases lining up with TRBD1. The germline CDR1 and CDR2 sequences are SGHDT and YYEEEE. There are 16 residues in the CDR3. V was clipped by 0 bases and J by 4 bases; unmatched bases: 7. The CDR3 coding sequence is TGTGCCAGCAGCTTGGTGACAGGGGGTGGGCTCTATGGCTACACCTTC. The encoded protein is CASSLVTGGGLYGYTF.

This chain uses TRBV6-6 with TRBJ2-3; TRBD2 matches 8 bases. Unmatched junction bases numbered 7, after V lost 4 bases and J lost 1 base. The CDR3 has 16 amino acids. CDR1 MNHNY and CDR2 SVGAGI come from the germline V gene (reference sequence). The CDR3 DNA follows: TGTGCCAGCAGTTCACGGGGGGGCGTTGGCACAGATACGCAGTATTTT. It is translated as CASSSRGGVGTDTQYF.

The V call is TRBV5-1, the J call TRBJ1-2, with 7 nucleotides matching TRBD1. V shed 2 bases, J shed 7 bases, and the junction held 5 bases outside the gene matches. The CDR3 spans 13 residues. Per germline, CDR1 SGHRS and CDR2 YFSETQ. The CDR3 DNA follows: TGCGCCAGCAGCTTTAGCAGGGGGGTTGGCTACACCTTC. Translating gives CASSFSRGVGYTF.

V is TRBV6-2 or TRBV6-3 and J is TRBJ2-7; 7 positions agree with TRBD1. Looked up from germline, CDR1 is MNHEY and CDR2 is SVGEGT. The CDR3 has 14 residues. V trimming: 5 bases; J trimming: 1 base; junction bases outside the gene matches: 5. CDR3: CASSIGTESYEQYF. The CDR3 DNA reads TGTGCCAGCAGTATAGGGACAGAGTCCTACGAGCAGTACTTC.

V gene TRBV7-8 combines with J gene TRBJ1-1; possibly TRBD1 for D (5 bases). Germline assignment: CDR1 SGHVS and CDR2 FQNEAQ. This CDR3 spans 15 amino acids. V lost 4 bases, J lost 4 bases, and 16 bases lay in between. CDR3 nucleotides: TGTGCCAGCAGCTCGCCGGGAGGGAGGGGCACTGAAGCTTTCTTT. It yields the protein CASSSPGGRGTEAFF.

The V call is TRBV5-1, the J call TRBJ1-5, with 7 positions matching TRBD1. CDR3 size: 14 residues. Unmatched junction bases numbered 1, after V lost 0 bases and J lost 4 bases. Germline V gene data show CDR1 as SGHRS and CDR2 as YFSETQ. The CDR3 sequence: CASSLETGNQPQHF. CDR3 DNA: TGCGCCAGCAGCTTGGAGACAGGGAATCAGCCCCAGCATTTT.

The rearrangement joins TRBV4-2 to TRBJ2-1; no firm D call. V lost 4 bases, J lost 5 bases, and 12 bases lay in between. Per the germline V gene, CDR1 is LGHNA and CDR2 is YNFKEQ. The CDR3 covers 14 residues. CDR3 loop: CASSPESADNEQFF. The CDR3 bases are TGTGCCAGCAGCCCTGAGTCGGCGGACAATGAGCAGTTCTTC.

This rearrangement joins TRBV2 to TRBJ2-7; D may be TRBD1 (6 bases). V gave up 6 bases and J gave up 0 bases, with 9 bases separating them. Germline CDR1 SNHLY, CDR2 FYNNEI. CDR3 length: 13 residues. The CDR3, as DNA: TGTGCCAGCAGGGGACACCTCTCCTACGAGCAGTACTTC. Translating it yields CASRGHLSYEQYF.

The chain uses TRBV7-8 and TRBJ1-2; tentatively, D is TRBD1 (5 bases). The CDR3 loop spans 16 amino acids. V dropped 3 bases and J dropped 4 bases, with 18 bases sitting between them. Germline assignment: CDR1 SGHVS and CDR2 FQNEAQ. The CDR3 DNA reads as TGTGCCAGCAGCTTTGGAGTCGCTGACAGCTTCTATGGCTACACCTTC. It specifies CASSFGVADSFYGYTF.